One T cell receptor beta chain is described in this entry. Its antigen is as yet unknown. UMIs with a 6-nucleotide sample barcode were added by template switching. TCRdb re-called the 5' RACE reads and catalogs CDR3 proteins one per entry, DNA excluded. Its listing shows about 210,000 distinct CDR3 sequences. The source of the sample is a study of monozygotic twins with inflammatory bowel disease. Study-wide results and caveats: Fewer shared clonotypes with others were found in IBD patients than in healthy twins, especially with disease activity.

The CDR3 spans 15 residues. Germline V gene data show CDR1 as MGHRA and CDR2 as YSYEKL. The specimen was blood. V usage is TRBV4-1 and J usage is TRBJ2-5; with no DNA, the TCRdb D assignment of TRBD1 cannot be verified. This clonotype originated in a human donor with ulcerative colitis or Crohn's disease, or a healthy co-twin of an affected twin (not recorded which). The CDR3 reads CASSQDGRGQETQYF.